The 13 T cell receptor beta chains below all came from one sample that was sequenced in a study of cytomegalovirus exposure and HLA in healthy donors (dated by TCRdb to the late 2010s). The library was generated by the immunoSEQ multiplex PCR assay. For the multiplex PCR, a mixture combining 60 forward primers for TCR Vbeta segments and 13 reverse primers for TCR Jbeta segments was used. In TCRdb, the immuneACCESS table is reduced to in-frame sequences with V and J assigned. These tables do not hold every clone; where another copy was compared, an unresolved V gene accounts for under half, and the others remain unexplained. Present in this sample are 97,000 or so clones, around 70% of which were seen just once. The ten largest make up 2% to 2.5% of the sample. The sample was PBMCs. These receptors originate from a man aged 45-65 years in good health and CMV-seronegative.

V gene TRBV9 combines with J gene TRBJ1-2; possible D gene TRBD1, 5 bases. Germline V CDR1 and CDR2: SGDLS, YYNGEE. V lost 3 bases to trimming and J lost 6 bases, with 15 bases between them. The CDR3 is 14 amino acids. The chain's CDR3 is CASSGGGGKNGYTF. The CDR3 coding sequence is TGTGCCAGCAGCGGCGGCGGGGGGAAGAATGGCTACACCTTC.

The genes are TRBV7-2 and TRBJ1-6; 11 nucleotides align to TRBD1. The CDR3 length is 16 residues. CDR1 and CDR2 (germline): SGHTA, FQGNSA. V dropped 5 bases and J dropped 7; count of bases not matched to a gene: 7. CDR3 loop: CASSTRGQGANSPLHF. In nucleotides, the CDR3 is TGTGCCAGCAGCACCAGAGGACAGGGGGCCAATTCACCCCTCCACTTT.

The J gene is TRBJ1-2, the V gene TRBV28, with D hard to call. The V end was cut by 2 bases, the J end by 2 bases, with 9 bases between. The CDR3 has 14 amino acids. The germline gives CDR1 MDHEN, CDR2 SYDVKM. DNA of the CDR3: TGTGCCAGCAGTTTAAGTGCGGCGAACTATGGCTACACCTTC. Translating it yields CASSLSAANYGYTF.

The J gene is TRBJ2-7, the V gene TRBV2; 13 bases line up with TRBD2. Trimming cost V 2 bases and J 1 base; bases outside gene matches: 2. Looked up from germline, CDR1 is SNHLY and CDR2 is FYNNEI. The CDR3 loop spans 16 amino acids. The chain's CDR3 is CASSERTSGSSYEQYF. In DNA form, the CDR3 reads TGTGCCAGCAGTGAACGGACTAGCGGGAGTTCCTACGAGCAGTACTTC.

This chain connects TRBV28 to TRBJ1-6, with D possibly matching TRBD1 (5 bases). This CDR3 contains 15 residues. The V end was cut by 2 bases, the J end by 8 bases, with 13 bases between. Germline values: CDR1 MDHEN, CDR2 SYDVKM. The CDR3 nucleotides read TGTGCCAGCAGTTTACCCAACCGGGACTATTCACCCCTCCACTTT. The encoded protein is CASSLPNRDYSPLHF.

This rearrangement joins TRBV29-1 to TRBJ1-1; 8 bases agree with TRBD1. V trimming: 5 bases; J trimming: 6 bases; junction bases outside the gene matches: 17. Germline V CDR1 and CDR2: SQVTM, ANQGSEA. The CDR3 has 16 amino acids. The CDR3 DNA reads as TGCAGCGTTTCTATGGACAGGGCGCCGACAAGCTCTGAAGCTTTCTTT. Its translation: CSVSMDRAPTSSEAFF. Based on the CDR3 plus reference TRBV29-1 and TRBJ1-1, the full variable domain is SAVISQKPSRDICQRGTSLTIQCQVDSQVTMMFWYRQQPGQSLTLIATANQGSEATYESGFVIDKFPISRPNLTFSTLTVSNMSPEDSSIYLCSVSMDRAPTSSEAFFGQGTRLTVV.

The J gene is TRBJ1-1, the V gene TRBV7-2, with TRBD1 matching over 10 bases. Germline CDR1 reads SGHTA; CDR2 reads FQGNSA. The CDR3 is 18 amino acids. The V and J ends lost 5 bases and 1 base, in that order; junction bases with no gene match: 13. CDR3 in DNA: TGTGCCAGCAGCGTAAGACAGGGGGCCGTAGAGTCGAACACTGAAGCTTTCTTT. Translated: CASSVRQGAVESNTEAFF.

This clone was seen more than once but under ten times. The chain recombines TRBV5-4 with TRBJ1-1; the D gene is possibly TRBD1 (6 bases). The CDR3 runs to 15 residues. Germline assignment: CDR1 SGHNT and CDR2 YYREEE (reference sequence). Between the trimmed V and J ends, which lost 2 bases and 1 base, there was a span of 12 bases. The DNA for the CDR3 is TGTGCCAGCAGCTTCCCGACAGGACCGAACACTGAAGCTTTCTTT. It translates to CASSFPTGPNTEAFF.

The chain recombines TRBV7-6 with TRBJ1-1; 8 nucleotides match TRBD1. After removal of 5 bases from V and 7 bases from J, the junction contained 6 bases not matched to a gene. From germline, CDR1 is SGHVS and CDR2 FNYEAQ. The CDR3 has 13 amino acids. DNA for the CDR3: TGTGCCAGCAGCCCTTTCGACAGGGGTGAAGCTTTCTTT. This translates into CASSPFDRGEAFF.

The V call is TRBV18, the J call TRBJ1-1; a possible D gene is TRBD1 (6 bases). Deletions cut 1 base from V and 0 bases from J, with 12 bases between. Per germline, CDR1 KGHSH and CDR2 LQKENI. CDR3 length: 16 residues. The CDR3 bases are TGTGCCAGCTCACCACTGGGCAGGGGAATGAACACTGAAGCTTTCTTT. Residues: CASSPLGRGMNTEAFF.

The J gene is TRBJ2-7, the V gene TRBV4-1; perhaps TRBD1 as D (6 bases). V lost 3 bases to trimming and J lost 3 bases, with 12 bases between them. The CDR3 runs 14 residues. Looked up from germline, CDR1 is MGHRA and CDR2 is YSYEKL. CDR3 DNA sequence: TGCGCCAGCAGCCAGGACCGGGACAACTACGAGCAGTACTTC. Encoded protein: CASSQDRDNYEQYF.

This chain's CDR3 is CASRRGNQPQHF. The CDR3 coding sequence is TGTGCCAGCAGACGGGGCAATCAGCCCCAGCATTTT. V usage is TRBV6-6 and J usage is TRBJ1-5, with unresolved D. The CDR3 covers 12 residues. Germline V gives CDR1 MNHNY, CDR2 SVGAGI (reference sequence). Trimming pared 6 bases from V and 2 bases from J, leaving 5 bases between.

The chain joins TRBV7-9 to TRBJ1-6; 7 bases map to TRBD1. V trimming: 5 bases; J trimming: 6 bases; junction bases outside the gene matches: 7. The CDR3 is made up of 15 amino acids. The germline CDR1 and CDR2 sequences are SEHNR and FQNEAQ (reference sequence). CDR3 amino acids: CASSDDRVVNSPLHF. The CDR3 DNA reads TGTGCCAGCAGCGATGACAGGGTGGTTAATTCACCCCTCCACTTT.